This is a list of T cell receptor beta chains from one sample in a study of control samples from healthy donors and cancer patients. Generated by immunoSEQ multiplex PCR, the TCRdb table keeps only in-frame clones and is missing some. Of 120,000 to 150,000 clones in the sample, approximately 94% were seen once. Sample: blood. These receptors all come from a man aged 40-49 years in good health. Each CDR3 is given with its conserved first and last residue. Each record gives: clone size, V gene, J gene, D gene, CDR3 DNA, CDR3 protein. A D gene is named only where the DNA matches it firmly. Only part of the rows carry a size: once, few, many, or a class if the clone is expanded.

>.|TRBV28|TRBJ1-2|.
TGTGCCAGCAGTTTCGACAGCATCTATGGCTACACCTTC
CASSFDSIYGYTF
>.|TRBV21-1|TRBJ1-5|.
TGTGCCAGCAGCAAGGGCCCCATAGACAGGCATAGCAATCAGCCCCAGCATTTT
CASSKGPIDRHSNQPQHF
>once|TRBV19|TRBJ1-4|TRBD1
TGTGCCAGTAAAACCGGGACAGGGGAGTCCATGCTGTTTTTT
CASKTGTGESMLFF
>.|TRBV6-5|TRBJ1-2|TRBD1
TGTGCCAGCAGTTACTCGCGGGACAGGGGCTATGGCTACACCTTC
CASSYSRDRGYGYTF
>.|TRBV5-6|TRBJ2-7|TRBD1
TGTGCCAGCAGCGCCCGGGACAGAGGCTACGAGCAGTACTTC
CASSARDRGYEQYF
>.|TRBV2|TRBJ2-1|TRBD2
TGTGCCAGCAGCCCCGGACTAGCGGGACTCTCCTACAATGAGCAGTTCTTC
CASSPGLAGLSYNEQFF
>once|TRBV10-2|TRBJ1-1|.
TGCGCCAGCAGTGACTTACAGGGGAACACTGAAGCTTTCTTT
CASSDLQGNTEAFF
>once|TRBV9|TRBJ1-4|.
TGTGCCAGCAGCCTCACGCCAGAGGCAACTAATGAAAAACTGTTTTTT
CASSLTPEATNEKLFF
>.|TRBV27|TRBJ2-3|TRBD2
TGTGCCAGCAGTACTCGCGGGACTAGCGGCACAGATACGCAGTATTTT
CASSTRGTSGTDTQYF
>.|TRBV5-6|TRBJ1-2|.
TGTGCCAGCAGCTTGGAATTTGATATTTTCGGGTATGGCTACACCTTC
CASSLEFDIFGYGYTF
>.|TRBV4-2|TRBJ2-6|TRBD2
TGTGCCAGCAGCGCCAGACTAGCGGGGTCCCCCCTTGGTGGGGCCAACGTCCTGACTTTC
CASSARLAGSPLGGANVLTF
>.|TRBV30|TRBJ2-3|.
TGTGCCTGGAACGTGTGGGCGGGAATAGATACGCAGTATTTT
CAWNVWAGIDTQYF
>.|TRBV7-9|TRBJ1-2|.
TGTGCCAGCAGCCTATCCGGGGAGAACTATGGCTACACCTTC
CASSLSGENYGYTF
>.|TRBV29-1|TRBJ2-5|.
TGCAGCTCCCGAAGGTCCAGCGGGGAGACCCAGTACTTC
CSSRRSSGETQYF
>few|TRBV19|TRBJ1-1|.
TGTGCCAGTAGTATGGGGATAGAAGCTTTCTTT
CASSMGIEAFF
>few|TRBV4-2|TRBJ2-3|.
TGTGCCAGCAGCCAAATCTCTAGCGACCCTACATATACGCAGTATTTT
CASSQISSDPTYTQYF
>.|TRBV13|TRBJ2-7|.
TGTGCCAGCAGCTTGACCGAGGGCGAGCAGTACTTC
CASSLTEGEQYF
>once|TRBV6-1|TRBJ1-2|.
TGTGCCAGCAGTGAAGTTGGACAAATTAACTATGGCTACACCTTC
CASSEVGQINYGYTF
>.|TRBV7-6|TRBJ2-6|.
TGTGCCAGCAGCTTAGGGGCCAGTCCCCCCACTGGGGCCAACGTCCTGACTTTC
CASSLGASPPTGANVLTF
>once|TRBV30|TRBJ2-7|TRBD2
TGTGCCTGGGAACAGACTAGCGGCCTAACCTACGAGCAGTACTTC
CAWEQTSGLTYEQYF
>few|TRBV27|TRBJ1-5|.
TGTGCCAGCAGTCGACGGCTTAGCAATCAGCCCCAGCATTTT
CASSRRLSNQPQHF
>once|TRBV18|TRBJ1-1|.
TGTGCCAGCTCACCATATCGGGACATGAACACTGAAGCTTTCTTT
CASSPYRDMNTEAFF
>once|TRBV6-5|TRBJ1-1|.
TGTGCCAGCAGTTATCGGGGCAGGGGTATCGCTGAAGCTTTCTTT
CASSYRGRGIAEAFF
>.|TRBV10-1|TRBJ1-5|TRBD1
TGCGCCAGCAGTGCCGGACAGGCCCAGCCCCAGCATTTT
CASSAGQAQPQHF
>.|TRBV5-6|TRBJ2-2|.
TGTGCCAGCAGCTTTGGTGACACCGGGGAGCTGTTTTTT
CASSFGDTGELFF
>once|TRBV7-9|TRBJ1-2|.
TGTGCCAGCAGCCCCCAGCCGAACTATGGCTACACCTTC
CASSPQPNYGYTF
>once|TRBV6-1|TRBJ1-5|.
TGTGCCAGCAGCGAAGACAGATTCAATCAGCCCCAGCATTTT
CASSEDRFNQPQHF
>.|TRBV5-6|TRBJ1-4|.
TGTGCCAGCAGCTTGTGGCCGGGAATGGAAAAACTGTTTTTT
CASSLWPGMEKLFF
>.|TRBV7-2|TRBJ1-4|.
TGTGCCAGCAGCTTATCGGCTGGTGAAAAACTGTTTTTT
CASSLSAGEKLFF
>.|TRBV5-6|TRBJ2-3|.
TGTGCCAGCAGCTTGCCATCAGATACGCAGTATTTT
CASSLPSDTQYF
>few|TRBV7-9|TRBJ1-4|.
TGTGCCAGCAGCTTAAGGGACGGAGATGAAAAACTGTTTTTT
CASSLRDGDEKLFF
>.|TRBV9|TRBJ2-2|.
TGTGCCAGCAGTTCCATACCTAGCGACCTAAACACCGGGGAGCTGTTTTTT
CASSSIPSDLNTGELFF
>.|TRBV4-1|TRBJ1-3|TRBD1
TGCGCCAGCAGCCAAGATTCAGGGGGCCAAATATTTCCTGGAAACACCATATATTTT
CASSQDSGGQIFPGNTIYF
>.|TRBV27|TRBJ2-3|.
TGTGCCAGCAGTCCTCGGACCGGGCAACTGTCTAGCACAGATACGCAGTATTTT
CASSPRTGQLSSTDTQYF
>few|TRBV10-3|TRBJ2-1|TRBD2
TGTGCCATCAGTGATCGGCGGGAGAATCTCAATGAGCAGTTCTTC
CAISDRRENLNEQFF
>.|TRBV9|TRBJ2-7|.
TGTGCCAGCGGAAAGGACCCGATTAAAAACCCGCACTTC
CASGKDPIKNPHF
>.|TRBV9|TRBJ1-2|.
TGTGCCAGCAGCGTAGGAGGGGCTCTTGGCTACACCTTC
CASSVGGALGYTF
>once|TRBV9|TRBJ1-2|.
TGTGCCAGCAGCGTAGTGCAGGGAATGTATAACTATGGCTACACCTTC
CASSVVQGMYNYGYTF
>.|TRBV7-9|TRBJ2-3|TRBD2
TGTGCCAGCAGCTTAAGGTCGGGAGGAACAGATACGCAGTATTTT
CASSLRSGGTDTQYF
>once|TRBV15|TRBJ2-1|.
TGTGCCACCAGCAGAGATCAGGGCTCTTCCTACAATGGGCAGTTCTTC
CATSRDQGSSYNGQFF
>.|TRBV21-1|TRBJ2-1|.
TGTGCCAGCAGCAAAGCCCTCCGGGGGGCGGAAGAGCAGTTCTTC
CASSKALRGAEEQFF
>.|TRBV6-6|TRBJ1-2|.
TGTGCCAGCAGTTATCGACAAAACTATGGCTACACCTTC
CASSYRQNYGYTF
>.|TRBV7-8|TRBJ2-7|.
TGTGCCAGCAGCCGTATGCGGGGAGGCGACGAGCAGTACTTC
CASSRMRGGDEQYF
>.|TRBV4-1|TRBJ1-4|.
TGCGCCAGCAGCCAATTCATGAATAATGAAAAACTGTTTTTT
CASSQFMNNEKLFF
>.|TRBV7-9|TRBJ2-3|.
TGTGCCAGCAGCCTGGCGCAGGGGCGAGTAGATACGCAGTATTTT
CASSLAQGRVDTQYF
>.|TRBV5-1|TRBJ1-1|.
TGCGCCAGCAGCCCGGCGGGGGGCTGGACTGAAGCTTTCTTT
CASSPAGGWTEAFF
>few|TRBV7-9|TRBJ2-2|TRBD2
TGTGCCAGCAGCTTAGCCGGGAGGCGAGGGAACACCGGGGAGCTGTTTTTT
CASSLAGRRGNTGELFF
>.|TRBV6-5|TRBJ2-1|.
TGTGCCAGCAGTCCCCCCGGGAGTATTTGGGATGAGCAGTTCTTC
CASSPPGSIWDEQFF
>once|TRBV27|TRBJ2-1|TRBD1
TGTGCCAGCAGCTTCAACAGGGGGCGAAATGAGCAGTTCTTC
CASSFNRGRNEQFF